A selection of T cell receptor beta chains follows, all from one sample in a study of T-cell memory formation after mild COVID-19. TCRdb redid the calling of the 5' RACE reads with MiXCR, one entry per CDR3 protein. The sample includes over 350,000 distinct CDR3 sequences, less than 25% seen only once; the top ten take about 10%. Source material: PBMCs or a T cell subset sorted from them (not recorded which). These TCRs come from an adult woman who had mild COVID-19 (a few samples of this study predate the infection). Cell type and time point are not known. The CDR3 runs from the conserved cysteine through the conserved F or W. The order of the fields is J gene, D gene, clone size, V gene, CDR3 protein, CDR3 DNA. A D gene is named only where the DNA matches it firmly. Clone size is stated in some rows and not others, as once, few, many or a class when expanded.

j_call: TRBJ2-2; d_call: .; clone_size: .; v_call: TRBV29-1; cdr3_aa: CSVLIGMGNTGELFF; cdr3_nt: TGCAGCGTTTTGATAGGGATGGGGAACACCGGGGAGCTGTTTTTT
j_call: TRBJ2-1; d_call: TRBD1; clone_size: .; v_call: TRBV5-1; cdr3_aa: CACAQGYNEQFF; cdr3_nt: TGCGCCTGCGCACAGGGGTACAATGAGCAGTTCTTC
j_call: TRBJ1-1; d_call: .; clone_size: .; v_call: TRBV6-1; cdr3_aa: CASSEQGGSTEAFF; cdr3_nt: TGTGCCAGCAGTGAGCAGGGCGGAAGCACTGAAGCTTTCTTT
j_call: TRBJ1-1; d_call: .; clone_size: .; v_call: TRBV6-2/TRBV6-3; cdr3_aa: CASTLMNTEAFF; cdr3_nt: TGTGCCAGTACACTTATGAACACTGAAGCTTTCTTT
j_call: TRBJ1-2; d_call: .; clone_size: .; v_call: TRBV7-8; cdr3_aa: CASSLDSLGGNYGYTF; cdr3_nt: TGTGCCAGCAGCTTAGATAGTTTGGGGGGAAACTATGGCTACACCTTC
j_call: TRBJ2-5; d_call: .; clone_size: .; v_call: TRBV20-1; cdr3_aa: CSARVGLAPQETQYF; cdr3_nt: TGCAGTGCTAGAGTAGGGCTAGCACCGCAAGAGACCCAGTACTTC
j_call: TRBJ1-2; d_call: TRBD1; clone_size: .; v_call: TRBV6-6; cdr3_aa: CASSYAGQDGYTF; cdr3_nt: TGTGCCAGCAGTTACGCAGGACAGGATGGCTACACCTTC
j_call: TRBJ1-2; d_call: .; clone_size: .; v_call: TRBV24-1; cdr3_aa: CATSDSPVIYGYTF; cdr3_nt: TGTGCCACCAGTGATTCCCCGGTCATCTATGGCTACACCTTC
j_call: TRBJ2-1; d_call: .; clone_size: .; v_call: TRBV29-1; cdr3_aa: CSVGLGRTPYNEQFF; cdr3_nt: TGCAGCGTGGGCCTAGGACGGACCCCCTACAATGAGCAGTTCTTC
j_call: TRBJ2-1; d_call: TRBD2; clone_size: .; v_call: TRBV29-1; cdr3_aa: CSVGRGTSGNEQFF; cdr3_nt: TGCAGCGTCGGTAGAGGGACTAGCGGCAATGAGCAGTTCTTC
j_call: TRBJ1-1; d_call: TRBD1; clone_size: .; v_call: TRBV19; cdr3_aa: CATCRSGGTEAFF; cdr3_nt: TGTGCCACTTGCAGGTCAGGGGGCACTGAAGCTTTCTTT
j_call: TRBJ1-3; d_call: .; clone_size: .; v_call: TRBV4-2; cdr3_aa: CASSQDSVSGNTIYF; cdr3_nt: TGTGCCAGCAGCCAAGATTCAGTCTCTGGAAACACCATATATTTT
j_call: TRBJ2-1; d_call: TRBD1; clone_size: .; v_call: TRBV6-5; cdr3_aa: CASRWDRGSSNEQFF; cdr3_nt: TGTGCCAGCAGATGGGACAGGGGGAGTAGCAATGAGCAGTTCTTC
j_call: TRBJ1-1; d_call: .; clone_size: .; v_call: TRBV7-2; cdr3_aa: CASSPRWGRNTEAFF; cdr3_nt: TGTGCCAGCAGCCCCCGGTGGGGCAGGAACACTGAAGCTTTCTTT
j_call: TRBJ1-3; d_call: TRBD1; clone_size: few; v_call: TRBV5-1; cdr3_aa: CASSASGTGANTIYF; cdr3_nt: TGCGCCAGCAGCGCGAGCGGGACAGGGGCAAACACCATATATTTT
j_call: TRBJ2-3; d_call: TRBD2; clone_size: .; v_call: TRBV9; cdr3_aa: CASKPGLAVDTQYF; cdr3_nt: TGTGCCAGCAAACCGGGACTAGCTGTAGATACGCAGTATTTT
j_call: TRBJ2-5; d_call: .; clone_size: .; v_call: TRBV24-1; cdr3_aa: CATSDSARGEETQYF; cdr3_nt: TGTGCCACCAGTGATTCAGCCAGGGGGGAAGAGACCCAGTACTTC
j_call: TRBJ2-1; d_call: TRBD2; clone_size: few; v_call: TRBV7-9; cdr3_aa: CASSPDYTPDSRTSGPYNEQFF; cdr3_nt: TGTGCCAGCAGCCCCGATTACACCCCGGACTCCCGGACTAGCGGACCCTACAATGAGCAGTTCTTC
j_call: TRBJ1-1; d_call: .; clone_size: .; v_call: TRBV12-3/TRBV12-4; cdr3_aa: CASSFIFGGTEAFF; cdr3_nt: TGTGCCAGCAGTTTCATATTCGGTGGCACTGAAGCTTTCTTT
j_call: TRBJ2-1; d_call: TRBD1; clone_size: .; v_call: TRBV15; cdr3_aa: CATSRVGAGQGNNEQFF; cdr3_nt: TGTGCCACCAGCAGAGTGGGGGCCGGACAGGGGAACAATGAGCAGTTCTTC
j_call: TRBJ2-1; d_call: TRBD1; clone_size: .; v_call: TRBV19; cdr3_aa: CASSSTGGNEQFF; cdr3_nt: TGTGCCAGTAGTTCCACAGGGGGCAATGAGCAGTTCTTC
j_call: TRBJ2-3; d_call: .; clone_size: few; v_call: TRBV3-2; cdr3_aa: CASSLLAAGGDTQYF; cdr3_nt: TGTGCCAGCAGCCTTCTGGCGGCGGGAGGTGATACGCAGTATTTT